One and the same sample provided the 9 T cell receptor beta chains below, sequenced in a study of technical replicates of blood from a handful of donors. Sequenced by immunoSEQ multiplex PCR; TCRdb stores in-frame clones only, minus some. The data contain around 85,000 clones, around 94% of them singletons. Sequencing was carried out using T cells isolated from PBMCs. These receptors all come from a human donor in good health.

This chain connects TRBV4-1 to TRBJ1-1; no clear D. Trimming took off 1 base at V and 4 bases at J, with 16 bases between the two ends. The V gene's germline CDR1 is MGHRA and CDR2 YSYEKL. The CDR3 length is 16 residues. The CDR3: CASSQAWRGLATEAFF. In DNA, the CDR3 is TGCGCCAGCAGCCAAGCTTGGAGAGGGTTGGCCACTGAAGCTTTCTTT.

CDR3 nucleotide sequence: TGTGCCAGTAGTATATCATCAGGGCCTGGGGCCAACGTCCTGACTTTC. Translation: CASSISSGPGANVLTF. The V call is TRBV19, the J call TRBJ2-6; tentatively, D is TRBD1 (5 bases). V dropped 2 bases and J dropped 2 bases, with 10 bases sitting between them. This CDR3 comprises 16 residues. Germline CDR1 and CDR2: LNHDA and SQIVND (reference sequence).

The CDR3 DNA sequence: TGTGCCATCAGTGGTAGGCCAGGGTTAGAGGTGAACACTGAAGCTTTCTTT. It yields the protein CAISGRPGLEVNTEAFF. The V call is TRBV10-3, the J call TRBJ1-1, with D perhaps TRBD1 (5 bases). The CDR3 length is 17 residues. With 4 bases removed from V and 0 bases from J, the gap between germline ends came to 18 bases. The V gene's germline CDR1 is ENHRY and CDR2 SYGVKD.

The rearrangement uses TRBV6-5 and TRBJ2-1, with D tentatively TRBD2 (7 bases). V was clipped by 10 bases and J by 8 bases, with 18 bases between them. CDR1 and CDR2 from the germline V gene are MNHEY and SVGAGI. This CDR3 comprises 13 residues. This CDR3 reads CATNGGGVDEQFF. CDR3 coding DNA: TGTGCCACCAACGGAGGGGGGGTCGATGAGCAGTTCTTC.

The chain recombines TRBV12-5 with TRBJ2-1, with 14 bases lining up with TRBD2. Germline-derived CDR1 and CDR2 are LGHNT and FRNRAP. This CDR3 has 18 residues. V gave up 9 bases and J gave up 8 bases; unmatched junction bases: 18. The CDR3 DNA reads TGTGCTAGGATCCCCGGGGGCGGACTAGCGGGGGGCATGGATGAGCAGTTCTTC. Its translation is CARIPGGGLAGGMDEQFF. Looking up the rest from reference TRBV12-5 and TRBJ2-1 gives the full variable domain: DARVTQTPRHKVTEMGQEVTMRCQPILGHNTVFWYRQTMMQGLELLAYFRNRAPLDDSGMPKDRFSAEMPDATLATLKIQPSEPRDSAVYFCARIPGGGLAGGMDEQFFGPGTRLTVL.

The genes are TRBV4-1 and TRBJ1-6, with 9 positions matching TRBD1. CDR3 length equals 15 residues. Per the germline V gene, CDR1 is MGHRA and CDR2 is YSYEKL. The V and J ends lost 8 bases and 7 bases, in that order; junction bases with no gene match: 9. CDR3 region: CASADWTGENSPLHF. The CDR3, as DNA: TGCGCCAGCGCTGATTGGACAGGGGAAAATTCACCCCTCCACTTT.

This chain joins TRBV27 and TRBJ1-2, with TRBD1 identical over 7 bases. The trim removed 6 bases at V and 9 bases at J, leaving 13 bases unmatched. Germline V gene sequence: CDR1 MNHEY, CDR2 SMNVEV (reference sequence). This CDR3 region has 14 residues. The CDR3 spells CASRTPGTAVSYTF. CDR3 coding DNA: TGTGCCAGCAGGACACCTGGGACAGCGGTTAGCTACACCTTC.

The V gene is TRBV28, the J gene TRBJ2-7; TRBD1 agrees at 9 bases. Trimming at V came to 5 bases and at J to 5 bases, leaving 7 bases not matched to a gene. There are 14 residues in the CDR3. Per the germline V gene, CDR1 is MDHEN and CDR2 is SYDVKM. The CDR3 is CASSPRDRDDEQYF. The CDR3 nucleotides read TGTGCCAGCAGTCCCCGGGACAGGGACGACGAGCAGTACTTC.

V usage is TRBV5-1 and J usage is TRBJ2-1, with D tentatively TRBD1 (5 bases). CDR1 is SGHRS and CDR2 is YFSETQ in the germline V gene. The V end was cut by 4 bases, the J end by 0 bases, with 17 bases between. The CDR3 is 17 amino acids. The CDR3 nucleotides are TGCGCCAGCAGCCGACAACAGGCGACCTTCTCCTACAATGAGCAGTTCTTC. It translates to CASSRQQATFSYNEQFF. Based on the CDR3 plus reference TRBV5-1 and TRBJ2-1, the full variable domain is KAGVTQTPRYLIKTRGQQVTLSCSPISGHRSVSWYQQTPGQGLQFLFEYFSETQRNKGNFPGRFSGRQFSNSRSEMNVSTLELGDSALYLCASSRQQATFSYNEQFFGPGTRLTVL.